This T cell receptor (beta chain) was profiled in a study of T cells in Graves' hyperthyroidism and ophthalmopathy (dated by TCRdb to the late 2010s). Broadly, across the study: Peripheral blood was collected at initial diagnosis, before any treatment. In addition, the study compared T-cell repertoires in thyroid tissue and in blood from several Graves' hyperthyroidism patients. For training and testing, the 100 or so patients in the discovery cohort were randomly divided in a 7:3 ratio. Once sampling was done, hyperthyroidism patients were given methimazole at a starting dose of 30 mg daily, whereas ophthalmopathy patients were given high-dose intravenous methylprednisolone. An independent validation cohort of under 20 hyperthyroidism patients and about 15 patients who later progressed to ophthalmopathy tested prospective prediction of ophthalmopathy. To identify TCR V-J signatures that set the groups apart, the researchers used a discovery cohort of more than 95 patients, made up of around 42 with Graves' ophthalmopathy and some 58 with stable Graves' hyperthyroidism. According to the paper, TCR Vbeta CDR3 sequencing was carried out on 135 peripheral blood samples, which came from 40 to 45 ophthalmopathy, approximately 72 hyperthyroidism and about 17 progressor patients. Overall study outcomes, separate from this receptor: Most expanded thyroid clonotypes (frequency above 0.001) were also detected in blood, suggesting blood repertoires may reflect thyroid immune responses. A 13 V-J signature model separated ophthalmopathy from stable hyperthyroidism, with 87.88% sensitivity and 81% to 83% specificity in cross-validation and 80%/75% in testing. Sample size was not statistically predetermined, and investigators were not blinded to group allocation. In validation, the model predicted progression to ophthalmopathy a median of roughly 6.5 months before onset, with 70% to 71% sensitivity and about 75% specificity.

The TCR beta CDR3 regions were amplified from the RNA transcripts. For the first round of RT-PCR on the TCR CDR3, the HTBI primer set was used together with the Qiagen OneStep RT-PCR kit. The libraries were constructed in a second round of multiplex PCR and then size-selected and purified. Paired-end sequencing of the libraries was performed with 100 bp reads on an Illumina HiSeq2000. The authors processed their data as follows. SOAPnuke was used to process the raw data, removing reads that contained adapters or uncalled bases, had a mean Phred below 15, or lacked an exact match to the constant primer or identifier. COPE v1.2.5 was used to merge high-quality paired reads, and clonotypes were defined as unique nucleotide sequences. MiTCR v1.1 was used to align the clonotypes against IMGT TRBV, TRBD and TRBJ reference segments. The analysis was restricted to V-J combinations with a frequency above 0.0001, which together covered about 99% of the repertoires. A TCS score was defined as the ratio of F50 (clonal expansion) to E x V (chaos), with BLOSUM62-based TCRdist applied between CDR3 peptides within each V-J. Welch's t-statistics and random forest reduced 500 to 650 V-J features to under 15, which were used in a naive Bayes classifier (R e1071). Using fastp at Q25 and MiXCR, TCRdb reprocessed the public reads and kept productive beta chains. CDR3 protein duplicates are merged, each entry listing the most common genes and DNA. None of the V and J calls come from the authors' own analysis; TCRdb made them. The sample table records more than 600,000 distinct CDR3 sequences; about a sixth of these occur just once. Around 8.1% of the sample comes from the top ten.

Cut back by 5 bases and 4 bases, the V and J ends lie 15 bases apart. Taken from the germline V gene (reference sequence), the CDR1 and CDR2 loops are DFQATT and SNEGSKA. The CDR3 spans 14 residues, from the cysteine through the phenylalanine. Only the CDR3 part of the read is kept: 42 bases, read in frame from the first base. Graves' hyperthyroidism was defined as stable when no progression to ophthalmopathy occurred over 18 months of follow-up. Hyperthyroidism patients were newly diagnosed, had a disease duration of under 2 months, and were aged 18 to 65 years. Any patient with an uncontrolled infection, another autoimmune disease, pregnancy or lactation was excluded. Diagnoses relied on clinical symptoms, serum thyroxine and TRAb, thyroid ultrasound and orbital computed tomography. PBMCs were isolated from 7.5 to 10 ml of fresh peripheral blood by Ficoll-Paque density gradient centrifugation. Total RNA was extracted with Trizol reagent, and quality was checked on an Agilent 2100 Bioanalyzer.

Remarks on this clonotype: Its antigen remains undetermined. It has no much larger one-base neighbor in the sample; base qualities were not kept.

This receptor was identified in a man between 18 and 29 years old with Graves' hyperthyroidism. The chain is made from TRBV20-1 and TRBJ1-5; TRBD1 could be the D gene, as 5 bases match. Material for sequencing was blood. The CDR3 region: CSAGSRQWNQPQHF. The nucleotide sequence reads as follows: TGCAGTGCTGGCTCCAGACAGTGGAATCAGCCCCAGCATTTT.